This T cell receptor (beta chain) was recorded in a study of blood T cell repertoires in COVID-19. The CDR3 sequence is 14 residues long. Trimming cost V 3 bases and J 2 bases, with 13 bases left between them. Germline assignment: CDR1 GTSNPN and CDR2 SVGIG (reference sequence). In the source study's methods: The authors estimated nucleated cell counts from reference gene primer amplification. Assay used: immunoSEQ multiplex PCR; TCRdb lists only in-frame clones, some missing. V, J and clone size reflect that table, while D and trimming were determined from the DNA. The table includes 75,000 to 95,000 clones, about 88% detected once.

Source material: peripheral blood. The receptor was derived from a woman of 80 years or more with acute or convalescent COVID-19. The rearrangement joins TRBV30 to TRBJ1-2; weak D call: TRBD1 (5 bases). CDR3 coding DNA: TGTGCCTGGAGCGCCAAGGGGTTCAACTATGGCTACACCTTC. The encoded protein is CAWSAKGFNYGYTF.